The 25 T cell receptor beta chains in this list originate from one sample, sequenced in a study of early T cells in non-severe SARS-CoV-2 infection. TCRdb fed the 5' RACE reads into MiXCR, producing one record per CDR3 protein. Among over 50,000 distinct CDR3 sequences, about 7.6% were seen once, and the ten largest hold over 9.5%. The sample in question was whole blood, obtained at baseline. The receptor set was obtained from an adult who was a healthcare worker with PCR-confirmed SARS-CoV-2 infection or an uninfected control (not recorded which).

This clonotype was counted ten times or more. This rearrangement joins TRBV10-2 to TRBJ2-1; possible D gene TRBD2, 5 bases. The germline V gene has CDR1 WSHSY and CDR2 SAAADI. The CDR3 spans 12 residues. Trimming cost V 6 bases and J 8 bases, with 11 bases left between them. CDR3 protein: CASSPGVHEQFF. DNA for the CDR3: TGCGCCAGCAGCCCCGGGGTCCATGAGCAGTTCTTC.

This clonotype has ten or more counts. The V and J genes are TRBV5-4 and TRBJ2-3, with TRBD2 matching 13 bases. The CDR3 length is 17 residues. The junction had 6 bases not matched to a gene; V was cut back by 3 bases and J by 2 bases. Germline V gene lookup returns CDR1 SGHNT and CDR2 YYREEE (reference sequence). CDR3 in amino acids: CASSSGGLAGITDTQYF. In DNA, the CDR3 is TGTGCCAGCAGCTCCGGGGGACTAGCGGGAATCACAGATACGCAGTATTTT.

Many counts were recorded for this clonotype. The V gene is TRBV11-2, the J gene TRBJ2-1; TRBD2 matches at 14 bases. The CDR3 has 16 amino acids. Germline-derived CDR1 and CDR2 are SGHAT and FQNNGV. V shed 5 bases and J 10 bases; nucleotides not matched to a gene: 10. CDR3 DNA sequence: TGTGCCAGCAGCACCGTCGGACTAGCGGGAGGATTCGAGCAGTTCTTC. It encodes CASSTVGLAGGFEQFF.

The table lists this clonotype with a few counts. The chain joins TRBV20-1 to TRBJ2-7; 10 nucleotides agree with TRBD2. Germline CDR1 is DFQATT and CDR2 is SNEGSKA (reference sequence). There are 16 residues in the CDR3. V lost 0 bases to trimming and J lost 2 bases; unmatched junction nucleotides: 7. CDR3: CSARDNPGTSAYEQYF. The CDR3 nucleotides are TGCAGTGCTAGAGACAATCCCGGGACTAGCGCCTACGAGCAGTACTTC.

This clonotype came up many times. The CDR3 here is CSAVGHEETQYF. CDR3 in DNA: TGCAGCGCAGTGGGACACGAAGAGACCCAGTACTTC. This sequence joins TRBV29-1 and TRBJ2-5; D is perhaps TRBD1 (6 bases). The CDR3 loop spans 12 amino acids. CDR1 is SQVTM and CDR2 is ANQGSEA in the germline V gene. Deletions cut 7 bases from V and 3 bases from J, with 12 bases between.

J is TRBJ2-5 and V is TRBV19; a weak D match, TRBD1 (7 bases). Germline CDR1 LNHDA, CDR2 SQIVND (reference sequence). There are 12 residues in the CDR3. V lost 7 bases and J lost 5, with 11 bases in between. The DNA for the CDR3 is TGTGCCAGTACAGGGGGGCAGGAGACCCAGTACTTC. Residues: CASTGGQETQYF.

The chain combines TRBV6-5 with TRBJ1-5, with D unclear. This CDR3 comprises 15 residues. With 0 bases removed from V and 2 bases from J, the gap between germline ends came to 8 bases. CDR1 is MNHEY and CDR2 is SVGAGI in the germline V gene. CDR3: CASSYSMRGNQPQHF. The CDR3 DNA follows: TGTGCCAGCAGTTACTCGATGAGGGGCAATCAGCCCCAGCATTTT.

V is TRBV7-3 and J is TRBJ2-1; unclear D gene. The germline V and J ends were trimmed by 2 bases and 6 bases, with 5 bases remaining between them. The CDR3 is made up of 12 amino acids. Germline V lookup: CDR1 SGHTA, CDR2 FQGTGA. DNA of the CDR3: TGTGCCAGCAGCTTAGACGGCAATGAGCAGTTCTTC. This codes for CASSLDGNEQFF. Based on the CDR3 plus reference TRBV7-3 and TRBJ2-1, the full variable domain is GAGVSQTPSNKVTEKGKYVELRCDPISGHTALYWYRQSLGQGPEFLIYFQGTGAADDSGLPNDRFFAVRPEGSVSTLKIQRTERGDSAVYLCASSLDGNEQFFGPGTRLTVL.

The table lists this clonotype with a few counts. This sequence joins TRBV5-1 and TRBJ2-1, with TRBD2 matching 8 bases. CDR3 length: 15 amino acids. V lost 0 bases, J lost 10 bases, and 9 bases stayed unmatched. Per germline, CDR1 SGHRS and CDR2 YFSETQ. The CDR3 nucleotides read TGCGCCAGCAGCTTGGATCCCTCCGGGGGGGTGGAGCAGTTCTTC. Translation gives CASSLDPSGGVEQFF.

J is TRBJ2-5 and V is TRBV7-2; 7 bases line up with TRBD2. V lost 5 bases to trimming and J lost 6 bases; unmatched junction nucleotides: 12. The germline V gene has CDR1 SGHTA and CDR2 FQGNSA. There are 15 residues in the CDR3. As DNA, the CDR3 is TGTGCCAGCAGCCCGGAGCGGGGACTCCGGCAGACCCAGTACTTC. Protein sequence: CASSPERGLRQTQYF.

In its sample, this clonotype was seen a few times. The chain employs TRBV20-1 and TRBJ2-1; TRBD2 aligns across 9 bases. CDR1 and CDR2 from the germline V gene are DFQATT and SNEGSKA (reference sequence). The V segment lost 0 bases and the J segment 4 bases; nucleotides outside the gene matches: 10. The CDR3 totals 17 residues. The CDR3 sequence is CSARDRLAGYPYNEQFF. For the CDR3, the DNA is TGCAGTGCTAGAGATAGGCTAGCGGGATACCCTTACAATGAGCAGTTCTTC.

V and J are TRBV6-1 and TRBJ1-5, with D hard to call. Trimming left V 8 bases short and J 3 bases short, with 8 bases between. The length of the CDR3 is 12 residues. Germline values: CDR1 MNHNS, CDR2 SASEGT. CDR3 residues: CASGEFNQPQHF. The CDR3 DNA is TGTGCCAGCGGGGAGTTCAATCAGCCCCAGCATTTT.

The chain has TRBV5-1 and TRBJ2-1, with D hard to call. This CDR3 spans 11 amino acids. Trimming cost V 1 base and J 10 bases, with 6 bases left between them. The germline gives CDR1 SGHRS, CDR2 YFSETQ. CDR3 DNA sequence: TGCGCCAGCAGCTTGACCCTCGAGCAGTTCTTC. Protein: CASSLTLEQFF.

This chain uses TRBV29-1 with TRBJ2-1; 11 bases are shared with TRBD2. The V gene end was trimmed by 6 bases and the J gene end by 5 bases; junction bases not matched to a gene: 6. Germline V gives CDR1 SQVTM, CDR2 ANQGSEA. There are 14 residues in the CDR3. The CDR3 region has the DNA TGCAGCGTCGAACTAGCGGGAGTAAACAATGAGCAGTTCTTC. Amino acids: CSVELAGVNNEQFF.

This clonotype was detected only a few times. Mismatch with germline at one junction end may stem from a read error. The chain employs TRBV28 and TRBJ2-5, with D hard to call. The CDR3 loop spans 14 amino acids. The germline V gene encodes CDR1 MDHEN and CDR2 SYDVKM. CDR3 nucleotides: TGTGCCAGCAGTTTACAGGACCCCCAAGGGACCCAGTACTTC. This translates into CASSLQDPQGTQYF.

The genes are TRBV5-1 and TRBJ2-1, with D hard to call. The germline V gene encodes CDR1 SGHRS and CDR2 YFSETQ. Trimming took 2 bases from V and 6 from J, leaving 3 bases between them. The CDR3 runs 11 residues. Here the CDR3 DNA reads TGCGCCAGCAGCTTTAGCAATGAGCAGTTCTTC. It is translated as CASSFSNEQFF.

This clonotype has a count of ten or more. The rearrangement links TRBV12-3 or TRBV12-4 to TRBJ2-1, with D perhaps assigned TRBD1 or TRBD2 (6 bases each). This CDR3 contains 15 residues. Trimming removed 2 bases at V and 7 bases at J, with 15 bases between. The CDR3 DNA follows: TGTGCCAGCAGTTTAAGGTTCAGGGGAGGAAATGAGCAGTTCTTC. Its translation: CASSLRFRGGNEQFF.

This CDR3 reads CASSVNRDSNRPLHF. The DNA of the CDR3 is TGTGCCAGCTCAGTCAACCGGGACAGCAATAGACCCCTCCACTTT. This chain uses TRBV18 with TRBJ1-6; 7 bases map to TRBD1. CDR1 KGHSH and CDR2 LQKENI come from the germline V gene. This CDR3 spans 15 amino acids. V shed 5 bases and J 12 bases; nucleotides not matched to a gene: 13.

This clonotype was found a few times. The J gene is TRBJ1-5, the V gene TRBV28, with 8 bases aligning to TRBD1. The V gene's germline CDR1 is MDHEN and CDR2 SYDVKM. V lost 2 bases to trimming and J lost 4 bases; unmatched junction nucleotides: 4. CDR3 length equals 15 residues. In DNA, the CDR3 is TGTGCCAGCAGTTTACCGGACAGGGCGAATCAGCCCCAGCATTTT. Translation: CASSLPDRANQPQHF.

The chain combines TRBV7-3 with TRBJ2-2, with 8 bases aligning to TRBD2. The CDR3 length is 14 residues. Germline CDR1 is SGHTA and CDR2 is FQGTGA. J was trimmed by 4 bases and V by 4 bases; bases with no gene match: 2. In DNA form, the CDR3 reads TGTGCCAGCAGCTCAGGACTAGCCACCGGGGAGCTGTTTTTT. As protein: CASSSGLATGELFF.

The sample holds many counts of this clonotype. V and J are TRBV7-2 and TRBJ2-3; D gene unclear. CDR3 length equals 14 residues. Germline-derived CDR1 and CDR2 are SGHTA and FQGNSA. V was cut by 2 bases and J by 1 base, with 7 bases left in between. This CDR3 is CASSLTQRTDTQYF. CDR3 DNA sequence: TGTGCCAGCAGCTTAACACAACGCACAGATACGCAGTATTTT.

This clonotype was counted many times. The rearrangement uses TRBV18 and TRBJ2-5; no reliable D call. This CDR3 is 13 amino acids long. Per the germline V gene, CDR1 is KGHSH and CDR2 is LQKENI. Trimming cost V 1 base and J 5 bases, with 8 bases left between them. The chain's CDR3 is CASSPLRLETQYF. For the CDR3, the DNA is TGTGCCAGCTCACCACTGAGGTTGGAGACCCAGTACTTC.

The V call is TRBV9, the J call TRBJ2-3, with a weak D call TRBD2 (5 bases). This CDR3 region has 13 residues. Trimming stripped 3 bases from V and 4 bases from J, with 9 bases between. Germline CDR1 and CDR2: SGDLS and YYNGEE. CDR3 sequence (DNA): TGTGCCAGCAGCGGCCGGGGTCCAGATACGCAGTATTTT. Residues: CASSGRGPDTQYF. Variable domain in full (rest from reference TRBV9 and TRBJ2-3): DSGVTQTPKHLITATGQRVTLRCSPRSGDLSVYWYQQSLDQGLQFLIQYYNGEERAKGNILERFSAQQFPDLHSELNLSSLELGDSALYFCASSGRGPDTQYFGPGTRLTVL.

The sample holds many counts of this clonotype. The chain carries TRBV28 and TRBJ2-2, with TRBD1 identical over 7 bases. Germline CDR1 is MDHEN and CDR2 is SYDVKM. The CDR3 contains 15 residues. Trimming removed 8 bases from V and 2 bases from J; junction bases left unmatched: 8. CDR3 DNA sequence: TGTGCCAGCCGAGGAGAGGGGGCAAACACCGGGGAGCTGTTTTTT. Protein product: CASRGEGANTGELFF.

The table lists this clonotype with many counts. The chain links TRBV29-1 to TRBJ2-3, with no clear D. The CDR3 length is 14 residues. V lost 7 bases and J lost 1, with 15 bases in between. Germline lookup yields CDR1 SQVTM and CDR2 ANQGSEA. CDR3 loop: CSAFKRTGTDTQYF. In nucleotides, the CDR3 is TGCAGCGCGTTTAAGCGTACAGGCACAGATACGCAGTATTTT.